One sample yielded the 11 T cell receptor beta chains listed below, sequenced in a study of blood T cell repertoires in COVID-19. The data were produced by immunoSEQ multiplex PCR, yet TCRdb's version contains in-frame clones alone and is incomplete. This table holds 270,000 or so clones, roughly 93% found once. The sequencing sample was made of PBMCs or T cells enriched from blood (not recorded which). These receptors were collected from a woman aged 40 to 50 with acute COVID-19.

CDR3 in amino acids: CASSSGGWGSPLHF. CDR3 nucleotides: TGTGCCAGCAGTTCCGGGGGGTGGGGGTCACCCCTCCACTTT. The chain couples TRBV28 to TRBJ1-6; D might be TRBD1 (5 bases). The CDR3 has 14 residues. Trimming pared 4 bases from V and 10 bases from J, leaving 14 bases between. Germline CDR1 is MDHEN and CDR2 is SYDVKM. The full variable domain, in which reference TRBV28 and TRBJ1-6 provide the parts outside the CDR3, is DVKVTQSSRYLVKRTGEKVFLECVQDMDHENMFWYRQDPGLGLRLIYFSYDVKMKEKGDIPEGYSVSREKKERFSLILESASTNQTSMYLCASSSGGWGSPLHFGNGTRLTVT.

The V gene is TRBV11-2, the J gene TRBJ2-4; TRBD1 matches at 9 bases. The J segment lost 2 bases and the V segment lost 3 bases, leaving 2 bases of the junction unmatched. CDR3 length: 15 residues. Germline CDR1 and CDR2: SGHAT and FQNNGV. The CDR3 sequence: CASSLGTGSKNIQYF. The CDR3 nucleotides read TGTGCCAGCAGCTTGGGGACAGGGTCCAAAAACATTCAGTACTTC. The full variable domain, its missing parts supplied by reference TRBV11-2 and TRBJ2-4, is EAGVAQSPRYKIIEKRQSVAFWCNPISGHATLYWYQQILGQGPKLLIQFQNNGVVDDSQLPKDRFSAERLKGVDSTLKIQPAKLEDSAVYLCASSLGTGSKNIQYFGAGTRLSVL.

The genes are TRBV4-2 and TRBJ2-7; D perhaps matches TRBD2 (6 bases). Germline V CDR1 and CDR2: LGHNA, YNFKEQ. Trimming took off 0 bases at V and 1 base at J, with 19 bases between the two ends. The CDR3 runs 18 residues. The CDR3 DNA reads TGTGCCAGCAGCCAAGACAAGGGCTCTAGCGCGGAGTCCTACGAGCAGTACTTC. Encoded protein: CASSQDKGSSAESYEQYF.

V is TRBV7-2 and J is TRBJ2-3; 10 bases are shared with TRBD2. The CDR3 extends over 17 amino acids. J gave up 4 bases and V 0 bases, and 7 bases lay outside the gene matches. The germline CDR1 and CDR2 sequences are SGHTA and FQGNSA. CDR3 sequence (DNA): TGTGCCAGCAGCTTAGCGCGGGCTAGCGGGGGAGCAGATACGCAGTATTTT. This sequence encodes CASSLARASGGADTQYF.

The CDR3 loop reads CASSFGGPNYGYTF. The CDR3 DNA reads TGTGCCAGCAGTTTTGGAGGGCCTAACTATGGCTACACCTTC. V usage is TRBV27 and J usage is TRBJ1-2; D is ambiguous. The germline CDR1 and CDR2 sequences are MNHEY and SMNVEV (reference sequence). Trimming removed 3 bases at V and 0 bases at J, with 8 bases between. This CDR3 comprises 14 residues.

This clone has only one observation. This rearrangement joins TRBV7-2 to TRBJ2-5, with a weak D call TRBD2 (7 bases). The germline V and J ends were trimmed by 5 bases and 7 bases, with 20 bases remaining between them. CDR1 is SGHTA, CDR2 FQGNSA, per germline. The CDR3 sequence is 15 residues long. The CDR3 DNA reads as TGTGCCAGCAGCCCCACGGGGGGCCGAACAGGGACCCAGTACTTC. This encodes CASSPTGGRTGTQYF.

The chain joins TRBV28 to TRBJ1-2; 10 bases are a match to TRBD1. This CDR3 spans 16 amino acids. Germline lookup yields CDR1 MDHEN and CDR2 SYDVKM. V trimming: 3 bases; J trimming: 7 bases; junction bases outside the gene matches: 11. The CDR3 protein is CASSFIVGQGDSGYTF. The CDR3 coding sequence is TGTGCCAGCAGTTTTATCGTCGGACAGGGGGATTCTGGCTACACCTTC.

Here the CDR3 reads CASSLVRAGGLLSSYEQYF. Written as DNA, the CDR3 is TGTGCCAGCAGCTTAGTCAGGGCGGGAGGACTGTTAAGCTCCTACGAGCAGTACTTC. The chain links TRBV11-3 to TRBJ2-7; 8 nucleotides line up with TRBD2. The CDR3 extends over 19 amino acids. Germline V gives CDR1 SGHNT, CDR2 YENEEA. V gave up 1 base and J gave up 0 bases; unmatched junction bases: 14.

The chain carries TRBV7-9 and TRBJ2-3; 8 bases align to TRBD2. Germline assignment: CDR1 SEHNR and CDR2 FQNEAQ (reference sequence). Trimming removed 2 bases from V and 0 bases from J; junction bases left unmatched: 4. This CDR3 spans 16 amino acids. The CDR3 is CASSLRASGSTDTQYF. CDR3 DNA sequence: TGTGCCAGCAGCTTAAGGGCTAGCGGGAGCACAGATACGCAGTATTTT.

The chain employs TRBV6-5 and TRBJ1-5, with D perhaps matching TRBD1 (6 bases). The germline V and J ends were trimmed by 11 bases and 2 bases, with 16 bases remaining between them. Germline V lookup: CDR1 MNHEY, CDR2 SVGAGI. There are 14 residues in the CDR3. The CDR3 is CAAGARGGNQPQHF. The CDR3, as DNA: TGTGCCGCAGGGGCTCGGGGGGGCAATCAGCCCCAGCATTTT.

CDR3 region: CASTGSGGRRQQYF. DNA of the CDR3: TGTGCCAGCACAGGATCAGGGGGTCGTCGTCAGCAGTACTTC. V usage is TRBV28 and J usage is TRBJ2-7, with TRBD1 matching over 7 bases. CDR3 length equals 14 residues. Germline V gene sequence: CDR1 MDHEN, CDR2 SYDVKM. Trimming at V came to 7 bases and at J to 8 bases, leaving 14 bases not matched to a gene.